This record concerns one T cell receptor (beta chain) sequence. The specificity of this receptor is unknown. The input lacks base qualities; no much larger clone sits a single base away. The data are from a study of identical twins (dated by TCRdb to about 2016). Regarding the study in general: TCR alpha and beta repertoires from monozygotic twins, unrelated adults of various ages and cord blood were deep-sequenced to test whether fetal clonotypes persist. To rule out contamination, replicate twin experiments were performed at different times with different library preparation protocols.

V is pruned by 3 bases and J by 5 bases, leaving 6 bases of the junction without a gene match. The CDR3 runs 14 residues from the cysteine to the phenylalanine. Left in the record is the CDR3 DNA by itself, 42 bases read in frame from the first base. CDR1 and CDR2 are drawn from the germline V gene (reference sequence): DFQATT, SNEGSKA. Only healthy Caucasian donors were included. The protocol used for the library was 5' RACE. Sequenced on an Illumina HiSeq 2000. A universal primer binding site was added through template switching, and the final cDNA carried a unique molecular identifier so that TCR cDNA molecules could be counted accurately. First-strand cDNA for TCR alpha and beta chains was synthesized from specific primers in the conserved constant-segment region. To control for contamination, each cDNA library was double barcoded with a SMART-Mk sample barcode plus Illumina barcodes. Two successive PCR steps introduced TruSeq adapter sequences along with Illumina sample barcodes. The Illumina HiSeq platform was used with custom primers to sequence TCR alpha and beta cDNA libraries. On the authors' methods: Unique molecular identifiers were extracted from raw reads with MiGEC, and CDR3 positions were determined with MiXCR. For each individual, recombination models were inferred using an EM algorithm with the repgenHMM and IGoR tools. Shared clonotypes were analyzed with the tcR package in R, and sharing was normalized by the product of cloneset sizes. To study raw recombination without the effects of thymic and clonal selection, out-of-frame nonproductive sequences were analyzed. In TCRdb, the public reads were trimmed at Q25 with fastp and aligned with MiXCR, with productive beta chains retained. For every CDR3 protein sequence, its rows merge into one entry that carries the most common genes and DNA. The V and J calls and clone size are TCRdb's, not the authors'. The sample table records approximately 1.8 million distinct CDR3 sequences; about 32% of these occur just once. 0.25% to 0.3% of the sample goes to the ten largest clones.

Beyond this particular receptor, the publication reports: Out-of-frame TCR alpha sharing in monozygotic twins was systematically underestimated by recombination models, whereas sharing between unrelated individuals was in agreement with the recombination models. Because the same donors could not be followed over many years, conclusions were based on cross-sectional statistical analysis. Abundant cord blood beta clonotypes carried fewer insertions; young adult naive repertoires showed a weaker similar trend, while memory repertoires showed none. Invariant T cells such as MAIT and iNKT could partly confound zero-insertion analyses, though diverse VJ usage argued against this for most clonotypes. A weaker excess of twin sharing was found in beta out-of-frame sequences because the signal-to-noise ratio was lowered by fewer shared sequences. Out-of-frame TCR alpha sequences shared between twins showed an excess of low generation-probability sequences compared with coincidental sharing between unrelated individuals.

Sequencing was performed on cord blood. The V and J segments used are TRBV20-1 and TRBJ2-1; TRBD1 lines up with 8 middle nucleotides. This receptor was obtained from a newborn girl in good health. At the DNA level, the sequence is TGCAGTGCTAGGGGCAGGGGGCCACACAATGAGCAGTTCTTC. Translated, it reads CSARGRGPHNEQFF.